The 28 T cell receptor beta chains listed next were all sequenced from one sample in a study of T cell responses to AZD1222 COVID-19 vaccine. Sequencing used immunoSEQ multiplex PCR; TCRdb keeps in-frame clones, though not all of them. The sample has over 90,000 clones, about nine tenths seen once; the top ten hold 45%. The sample here was peripheral blood, taken on day 0 of AZD1222 vaccination. The receptors stem from an adult in good health.

The gene calls are TRBV5-6 and TRBJ1-1, with 9 bases lining up with TRBD1. The junction had 8 bases not matched to a gene; V was cut back by 3 bases and J by 5 bases. CDR1 is SGHDT and CDR2 is YYEEEE in the germline V gene. The CDR3 length is 15 residues. CDR3 sequence: CASSSGDRERTEAFF. The CDR3 DNA sequence: TGTGCCAGCAGCTCGGGGGACAGGGAAAGGACTGAAGCTTTCTTT.

J is TRBJ2-3 and V is TRBV20-1; a weak D match, TRBD1 (6 bases). The CDR3 is made up of 10 amino acids. CDR1 and CDR2 (germline): DFQATT, SNEGSKA (reference sequence). Trimming cost V 6 bases and J 5 bases, with 6 bases left between them. The CDR3 nucleotides read TGCAGTGCAGGGGGAGATACGCAGTATTTT. As protein: CSAGGDTQYF.

The rearrangement uses TRBV6-2 or TRBV6-3 and TRBJ2-1; D may match TRBD1 or TRBD2 (5 bases each). The CDR3 is made up of 15 amino acids. V dropped 2 bases and J dropped 4 bases, with 12 bases sitting between them. Per the germline V gene, CDR1 is MNHEY and CDR2 is SVGEGT. The CDR3 reads CASSYGTRGYNEQFF. As DNA, the CDR3 is TGTGCCAGCAGTTACGGGACGCGCGGTTACAATGAGCAGTTCTTC.

This rearrangement joins TRBV12-3 or TRBV12-4 to TRBJ2-1; D not resolved. The CDR3 has 12 residues. Trimming took 1 base from V and 5 from J, leaving 3 bases between them. DNA of the CDR3: TGTGCCAGCAGTTTAGTCGACAATGAGCAGTTCTTC. Its protein is CASSLVDNEQFF.

The chain uses TRBV19 and TRBJ2-7, with D perhaps TRBD1 or TRBD2 (6 bases each). In germline, CDR1 is LNHDA, CDR2 SQIVND (reference sequence). V was trimmed by 5 bases and J by 3 bases, leaving 17 bases between them. The CDR3 runs to 15 residues. CDR3 nucleotide sequence: TGTGCCAGTAGTGGGGGGCTAGCCTCGTACTACGAGCAGTACTTC. Translated, it gives CASSGGLASYYEQYF.

This clone occurred once. The chain carries TRBV24-1 and TRBJ2-5, with 11 bases aligning to TRBD2. The CDR3 loop spans 16 amino acids. J lost 5 bases, V lost 1 base, and 5 bases had no gene match. The germline V gene encodes CDR1 KGHDR and CDR2 SFDVKD. Here the CDR3 DNA reads TGTGCCACCAGTGATTTACTAGCGGGAGACGGTGAGACCCAGTACTTC. Protein: CATSDLLAGDGETQYF.

This chain links TRBV6-4 with TRBJ1-3; D remains unclear. Germline CDR1 is MRHNA and CDR2 is SNTAGT. This CDR3 spans 14 amino acids. V lost 4 bases and J 3 bases, leaving 10 bases between the germline ends. Here the CDR3 reads CASSAESGGNTIYF. CDR3 nucleotides: TGTGCCAGCAGTGCGGAGTCAGGTGGAAACACCATATATTTT.

The genes are TRBV21-1 and TRBJ1-4. TRBV21-1 is flagged as a pseudogene. There are 16 residues in the CDR3. CDR3 bases: TGTGCCAGCAGCTCGAAGGGCGCGGTAAGGTATGAAAAACTGTTTTTT. Its protein product is CASSSKGAVRYEKLFF.

The chain is built from TRBV28 and TRBJ1-1, with D maybe TRBD1 (5 bases). V lost 3 bases and J lost 0, with 11 bases in between. Looked up from germline, CDR1 is MDHEN and CDR2 is SYDVKM. The CDR3 runs to 15 residues. The chain's CDR3 is CASSFAGPLNTEAFF. The CDR3, as DNA: TGTGCCAGCAGTTTCGCAGGGCCACTGAACACTGAAGCTTTCTTT.

The chain carries TRBV15 and TRBJ1-5; tentatively, D is TRBD1 (6 bases). This CDR3 is built from 15 residues. CDR1 is LNHNV, CDR2 YYDKDF, per germline (reference sequence). V was clipped by 4 bases and J by 3 bases, with 13 bases between them. CDR3 region: CATSIRGELNQPQHF. The CDR3 DNA reads TGTGCCACCAGCATCAGGGGAGAGCTCAATCAGCCCCAGCATTTT.

The chain links TRBV7-2 to TRBJ2-3; the match to TRBD2 covers 12 bases. This CDR3 spans 17 amino acids. Trimming took 6 bases from V and 7 from J; bases not matched to a gene: 14. Germline CDR1 is SGHTA and CDR2 is FQGNSA. The CDR3 DNA sequence: TGTGCCAGCAGACTAAGTCTAGCGGGAGGGCCAAGGAATACGCAGTATTTT. Translation gives CASRLSLAGGPRNTQYF.

The J gene is TRBJ2-1, the V gene TRBV6-5; D might be TRBD2 (6 bases). V was shortened by 2 bases and J by 8 bases, with 16 bases between the two germline ends. This CDR3 comprises 15 residues. From germline, CDR1 is MNHEY and CDR2 SVGAGI. CDR3 amino acids: CASSYPGSGSHEQFF. CDR3 sequence (DNA): TGTGCCAGCAGTTACCCCGGGAGCGGGTCACATGAGCAGTTCTTC.

The chain joins TRBV28 to TRBJ1-4; D is possibly TRBD1 (6 bases). Trimming removed 7 bases at V and 8 bases at J, with 20 bases between. CDR1 is MDHEN, CDR2 SYDVKM, per germline. The CDR3 is 15 amino acids. CDR3 residues: CASKGAGAGGEKLFF. As DNA, the CDR3 is TGTGCCAGCAAAGGAGCGGGGGCAGGAGGGGAAAAACTGTTTTTT.

The J gene is TRBJ1-1, the V gene TRBV28; TRBD1 aligns across 7 bases. Germline V gene lookup returns CDR1 MDHEN and CDR2 SYDVKM. Trimming took 5 bases from V and 7 from J; bases not matched to a gene: 10. The CDR3 consists of 14 residues. This chain's CDR3 is CASSPPDRANEAFF. In DNA form, the CDR3 reads TGTGCCAGCAGTCCACCTGACAGGGCCAATGAAGCTTTCTTT.

The chain couples TRBV29-1 to TRBJ1-1; tentative D call: TRBD1 (5 bases). V dropped 8 bases and J dropped 1 base, with 14 bases sitting between them. The CDR3 extends over 13 amino acids. Germline CDR1 reads SQVTM; CDR2 reads ANQGSEA. CDR3 DNA sequence: TGCAGCTCCATTAGCACAGGGAACACTGAAGCTTTCTTT. It yields the protein CSSISTGNTEAFF.

This chain joins TRBV19 and TRBJ1-6; 7 positions agree with TRBD1. The J segment lost 0 bases and the V segment lost 10 bases, leaving 9 bases of the junction unmatched. CDR3 length equals 16 residues. Germline V gene lookup returns CDR1 LNHDA and CDR2 SQIVND (reference sequence). The CDR3 sequence is CATAYRDSSYNSPLHF. The CDR3 DNA reads as TGTGCCACAGCCTACAGGGACAGCTCCTATAATTCACCCCTCCACTTT.

This clone was seen only once. This chain joins TRBV6-6 and TRBJ1-5, with D possibly being TRBD1 (6 bases). The V gene's germline CDR1 is MNHNY and CDR2 SVGAGI (reference sequence). Trimming cost V 9 bases and J 5 bases, with 14 bases left between them. This CDR3 spans 13 amino acids. CDR3 coding DNA: TGTGCCAGTAAGGACAGTTGGGATCAGCCCCAGCATTTT. Protein product: CASKDSWDQPQHF.

The V and J genes are TRBV3-1 (or the pseudogene TRBV3-2) and TRBJ2-2; 11 bases are a match to TRBD2. This CDR3 spans 17 amino acids. The germline V gene encodes CDR1 LGHDT and CDR2 YNNKEL (reference sequence). The ends lost 0 bases at V and 6 bases at J; junction bases unmatched: 6. CDR3 in amino acids: CASSQDPGLAGPGELFF. The CDR3 DNA sequence: TGTGCCAGCAGCCAAGATCCAGGACTAGCGGGCCCCGGGGAGCTGTTTTTT.

The chain has TRBV5-4 and TRBJ1-4; possible D gene TRBD1, 5 bases. This CDR3 contains 14 residues. Germline V gene data show CDR1 as SGHNT and CDR2 as YYREEE (reference sequence). V was shortened by 0 bases and J by 5 bases, with 8 bases between the two germline ends. As DNA, the CDR3 is TGTGCCAGCAGCTTGGACGGGGACAATGAAAAACTGTTTTTT. Protein sequence: CASSLDGDNEKLFF.

The chain recombines TRBV28 with TRBJ2-1; TRBD2 aligns across 12 bases. Germline CDR1 reads MDHEN; CDR2 reads SYDVKM. Trimming removed 2 bases from V and 4 bases from J; junction bases left unmatched: 3. This CDR3 has 16 residues. The CDR3: CASSLSLAGGYNEQFF. The CDR3 DNA reads TGTGCCAGCAGTTTAAGTCTAGCGGGAGGGTACAATGAGCAGTTCTTC.

The sample holds one count of this clone. The chain couples TRBV7-3 to TRBJ2-6; D gene ambiguous. The CDR3 runs to 18 residues. The V end was cut by 3 bases, the J end by 0 bases, with 15 bases between. Germline CDR1 and CDR2: SGHTA and FQGTGA. The DNA of the CDR3 is TGTGCCAGCAGCTTCGGACCGGTTACCCTCTCTGGGGCCAACGTCCTGACTTTC. Its translation is CASSFGPVTLSGANVLTF.

The rearrangement links TRBV7-2 to TRBJ2-7; D not resolved. Germline lookup yields CDR1 SGHTA and CDR2 FQGNSA. Trimming took off 2 bases at V and 2 bases at J, with 10 bases between the two ends. This CDR3 has 14 residues. The CDR3 sequence: CASSLRPETYEQYF. The CDR3 DNA sequence: TGTGCCAGCAGCTTACGTCCAGAAACCTACGAGCAGTACTTC. The full variable domain, its missing parts supplied by reference TRBV7-2 and TRBJ2-7, is GAGVSQSPSNKVTEKGKDVELRCDPISGHTALYWYRQSLGQGLEFLIYFQGNSAPDKSGLPSDRFSAERTGGSVSTLTIQRTQQEDSAVYLCASSLRPETYEQYFGPGTRLTVT.

V usage is TRBV5-1 and J usage is TRBJ2-6; TRBD1 matches 9 bases. Per germline, CDR1 SGHRS and CDR2 YFSETQ. The CDR3 loop spans 16 amino acids. V gave up 4 bases and J gave up 2 bases; unmatched junction bases: 4. CDR3 sequence: CASSETGGPGANVLTF. CDR3 coding DNA: TGCGCCAGCAGCGAAACAGGGGGCCCTGGGGCCAACGTCCTGACTTTC.

The CDR3 nucleotides are TGTGCCAGCAGTTTATCGAGGGGTAATAACGAGCAGTACTTC. Translation gives CASSLSRGNNEQYF. This rearrangement joins TRBV27 to TRBJ2-7; the D call may be TRBD1 or TRBD2 (5 bases each). The CDR3 contains 14 residues. The ends were cut back, 0 bases at V and 5 bases at J, with 11 bases in the middle. Germline V gene data show CDR1 as MNHEY and CDR2 as SMNVEV (reference sequence).

This rearrangement joins TRBV30 to TRBJ2-1; tentative D call: TRBD2 (7 bases). The V gene's germline CDR1 is GTSNPN and CDR2 SVGIG (reference sequence). Trimming took off 4 bases at V and 7 bases at J, with 14 bases between the two ends. The CDR3 covers 13 residues. Here the CDR3 reads CAWKGLDRNEQFF. DNA of the CDR3: TGTGCCTGGAAAGGACTAGACAGGAATGAGCAGTTCTTC.

V usage is TRBV5-1 and J usage is TRBJ2-1, with 14 bases lining up with TRBD2. The CDR3 has 16 amino acids. Per germline, CDR1 SGHRS and CDR2 YFSETQ. Losses at the gene ends were 3 bases for V and 4 bases for J; bases not matched to a gene: 3. The CDR3 loop is CASSSGLAGAYNEQFF. CDR3 DNA: TGCGCCAGCAGCTCGGGACTAGCGGGAGCGTACAATGAGCAGTTCTTC. Using reference TRBV5-1 and TRBJ2-1 for the parts outside the CDR3, the full variable domain is KAGVTQTPRYLIKTRGQQVTLSCSPISGHRSVSWYQQTPGQGLQFLFEYFSETQRNKGNFPGRFSGRQFSNSRSEMNVSTLELGDSALYLCASSSGLAGAYNEQFFGPGTRLTVL.

This clone was found once. The chain combines TRBV19 with TRBJ1-1; D is perhaps TRBD1 (5 bases). CDR1 is LNHDA, CDR2 SQIVND, per germline (reference sequence). The CDR3 is 12 amino acids. V dropped 6 bases and J dropped 7 bases, with 12 bases sitting between them. The CDR3 loop is CASSPQGYEAFF. In DNA form, the CDR3 reads TGTGCCAGTAGCCCCCAGGGATATGAAGCTTTCTTT.

The V gene is TRBV3-1 (or the pseudogene TRBV3-2), the J gene TRBJ1-2, with a possible D match to TRBD1 (6 bases). V dropped 1 base and J dropped 7 bases, with 10 bases sitting between them. CDR3 size: 13 residues. The germline CDR1 and CDR2 sequences are LGHDT and YNNKEL (reference sequence). DNA of the CDR3: TGTGCCAGCAGCCAAGCGGGGGCGTTTGGCTACACCTTC. This gives the protein CASSQAGAFGYTF.